Shown below are 9 T cell receptor beta chains from a single sample sequenced in a study of blood T cells in healthy people across ages. Combining a sample-barcoded 5' primer with a J-beta primer mix, a second PCR ran for about 7 to 11 cycles. TCRdb fed the 5' RACE reads into MiXCR, producing one record per CDR3 protein. This repertoire shows 580,000 or so distinct CDR3 sequences, about 45% found once; its top ten account for 20% to 25%. Source material: blood. The receptors were gathered from a man aged 80 or over in good health.

There are a few counts of this clonotype. This may be a read error: a much more frequent sequence differs by one nucleotide. The chain combines TRBV6-6 with TRBJ2-3; TRBD2 might be the D (6 bases). Germline V CDR1 and CDR2: MNHNY, SVGAGI (reference sequence). The CDR3 is made up of 17 amino acids. V dropped 7 bases and J dropped 0 bases, with 20 bases sitting between them. The CDR3 is CASNPGRAGPSTDTQYF. The DNA for the CDR3 is TGTGCCAGCAATCCGGGACGAGCGGGTCCCAGCACAGATACGCAGTATTTT.

CDR3 sequence reads: CSVEAVGLSEQYF. As DNA, the CDR3 is TGCAGCGTTGAAGCGGTGGGCCTCTCCGAGCAGTACTTC. V usage is TRBV29-1 and J usage is TRBJ2-7; unclear D gene. Germline lookup yields CDR1 SQVTM and CDR2 ANQGSEA. Trimming removed 1 base at V and 6 bases at J, with 13 bases between. This CDR3 spans 13 amino acids.

This clonotype has a count of ten or more. The rearrangement uses TRBV6-5 and TRBJ2-7, with 8 bases identical to TRBD2. This CDR3 comprises 15 residues. The germline V gene encodes CDR1 MNHEY and CDR2 SVGAGI. The ends lost 6 bases at V and 2 bases at J; junction bases unmatched: 9. The CDR3 nucleotides are TGTGCCAGCAGCCCAGGGACTAGGCCCCCCTACGAGCAGTACTTC. Its translation is CASSPGTRPPYEQYF.

The table lists this clonotype with a count of one. V and J are TRBV20-1 and TRBJ1-2; 9 bases fit TRBD1. After removal of 0 bases from V and 8 bases from J, the junction contained 7 bases not matched to a gene. Germline CDR1 DFQATT, CDR2 SNEGSKA (reference sequence). This CDR3 has 14 amino acids. The CDR3 loop is CSARDARTGVGYTF. Written as DNA, the CDR3 is TGCAGTGCTAGAGATGCCAGGACAGGGGTCGGCTACACCTTC.

The rearrangement links TRBV10-3 to TRBJ2-1; 7 positions agree with TRBD2. There are 14 residues in the CDR3. V dropped 6 bases and J dropped 9; count of bases not matched to a gene: 11. Germline V lookup: CDR1 ENHRY, CDR2 SYGVKD. The CDR3 DNA sequence: TGTGCCATCAGGGGGACTACCGTTTCGGGTGAGCAGTTCTTC. Translation: CAIRGTTVSGEQFF.

This clonotype has only a few counts. A read error may explain this, as a much larger clone is one base away. This chain joins TRBV6-5 and TRBJ2-3; TRBD2 matches at 11 bases. Germline V gives CDR1 MNHEY, CDR2 SVGAGI. This CDR3 region has 15 residues. V was clipped by 8 bases and J by 1 base; unmatched bases: 5. Here the CDR3 reads CASASTSGGTDTQYF. DNA of the CDR3: TGTGCCAGCGCCTCGACTAGCGGGGGCACAGATACGCAGTATTTT.

The chain has TRBV7-9 and TRBJ2-1, with 9 nucleotides matching TRBD2. This CDR3 spans 16 amino acids. J gave up 7 bases and V 2 bases, and 9 bases lay outside the gene matches. Germline assignment: CDR1 SEHNR and CDR2 FQNEAQ (reference sequence). The CDR3 is CASSLSRLAGPNEQFF. CDR3 nucleotides: TGTGCCAGCAGCTTATCGCGCCTAGCGGGACCTAATGAGCAGTTCTTC.

The rearrangement links TRBV4-3 to TRBJ2-1; D tentatively reads TRBD1 or TRBD2 (6 bases each). The CDR3 extends over 13 amino acids. V shed 4 bases and J shed 9 bases, with 13 bases lying between them. CDR1 is LGHNA, CDR2 YSLEER, per germline. The CDR3 sequence is CASSREGGAEQFF. The CDR3 DNA reads as TGCGCCAGCAGCCGAGAGGGGGGCGCTGAGCAGTTCTTC.

This clonotype has only a few counts. The chain employs TRBV6-5 and TRBJ1-2; possible D gene TRBD1, 5 bases. The CDR3 spans 13 residues. V dropped 2 bases and J dropped 8 bases, with 12 bases sitting between them. CDR1 and CDR2 from the germline V gene are MNHEY and SVGAGI. DNA of the CDR3: TGTGCCAGCAGTTACCAGAGACAGAGCGGCTACACCTTC. Amino acid sequence: CASSYQRQSGYTF.